This TCR beta chain is drawn from a study of sequential checkpoint blockade in melanoma. Unmatched junction bases numbered 2, after V lost 1 base and J lost 4 bases. From germline, CDR1 is MGHRA and CDR2 YSYEKL. The CDR3 consists of 14 residues. The treatment here: randomized to nivolumab then ipilimumab (arm A) or the reverse (arm B). The assay was immunoSEQ multiplex PCR, and TCRdb's table has in-frame clones only and misses some. The table lists 9,500 to 15,000 clones, 70% to 85% of them singletons. Sample: CD8+ T cells sorted from blood (inferred from file names), taken from a patient given nivolumab and ipilimumab in sequence. This clonotype was obtained from a human donor with melanoma. The chain recombines TRBV4-1 with TRBJ2-7, with 9 bases that match TRBD2. The CDR3 sequence: CASSQVAGEYEQYF. CDR3 DNA sequence: TGCGCCAGCAGCCAAGTAGCGGGGGAGTACGAGCAGTACTTC.